The sample holds many counts of the clone carrying this TCR beta chain. The data are from a study of Graves' ophthalmopathy and Graves' hyperthyroidism. Amplification of the TCR beta CDR3 regions used RNA transcripts (as template). RT-PCR was first run with HTBI primers, then multiplex PCR in a second round. TCRdb independently ran MiXCR on the multiplex PCR reads; one entry per CDR3 protein. The sample shows 600,000 to 700,000 distinct CDR3 sequences, about two fifths of them seen only once. As the starting material, roughly 9.8 ml of fresh peripheral blood yielded the PBMCs. V shed 6 bases and J shed 4 bases, with 10 bases lying between them. The V gene's germline CDR1 is MNHNY and CDR2 SVGAGI (reference sequence). CDR3 size: 14 residues.

This sequence originates from an adult man with Graves' ophthalmopathy. The sequenced sample consisted of peripheral blood. The V and J genes are TRBV6-6 and TRBJ2-6; no definite D call. This chain's CDR3 is CASRPSVGANVLTF. CDR3 in DNA: TGTGCCAGCAGACCAAGTGTCGGGGCCAACGTCCTGACTTTC.